Presented here are 3 T cell receptor beta chains from one specimen sequenced in a study of blood T cell repertoires in COVID-19. The data were produced by immunoSEQ multiplex PCR, yet TCRdb's version contains in-frame clones alone and is incomplete. The table records approximately 70,000 clones, about nine tenths of them present only once. The sequenced material came from peripheral blood. The receptor source for this set is a woman between 18 and 29 years old with acute or convalescent COVID-19.

The chain combines TRBV6-5 with TRBJ1-1, with D uncertain. The CDR3 is 13 amino acids. Trimming stripped 6 bases from V and 1 base from J, with 9 bases between. Germline lookup yields CDR1 MNHEY and CDR2 SVGAGI. As DNA, the CDR3 is TGTGCCAGCAGCTTAAGAGGGAACACTGAAGCTTTCTTT. This sequence encodes CASSLRGNTEAFF.

The rearrangement uses TRBV6-1 and TRBJ1-5; 7 nucleotides match TRBD1. The CDR3 is 15 amino acids. The germline gives CDR1 MNHNS, CDR2 SASEGT. J was trimmed by 7 bases and V by 2 bases; bases with no gene match: 8. The CDR3 DNA reads TGTGCCAGCAGTGAACTGACAGGGATAGGACAGCCCCAGCATTTT. Translating it yields CASSELTGIGQPQHF.

This clone has only a few counts. The V gene is TRBV5-1, the J gene TRBJ1-1; TRBD1 matches 7 bases. The CDR3 sequence is 13 residues long. Germline CDR1 reads SGHRS; CDR2 reads YFSETQ. The V and J ends lost 4 bases and 5 bases, in that order; junction bases with no gene match: 5. The CDR3 bases are TGCGCCAGCAGCGGGGACAGTTTTACTGAAGCTTTCTTT. The encoded protein is CASSGDSFTEAFF.